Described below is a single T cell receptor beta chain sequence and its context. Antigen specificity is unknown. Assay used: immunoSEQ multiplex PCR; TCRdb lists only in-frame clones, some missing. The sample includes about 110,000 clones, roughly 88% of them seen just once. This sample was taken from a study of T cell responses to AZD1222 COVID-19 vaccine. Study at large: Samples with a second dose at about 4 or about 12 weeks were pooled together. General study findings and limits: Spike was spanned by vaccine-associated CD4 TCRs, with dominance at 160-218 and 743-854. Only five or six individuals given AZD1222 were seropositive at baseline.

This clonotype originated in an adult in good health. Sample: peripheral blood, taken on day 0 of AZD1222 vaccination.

The CDR3: CATSSFSATYNEQFF. The CDR3 DNA sequence: TGTGCCACCAGCAGCTTTAGCGCTACCTACAATGAGCAGTTCTTC. V and J are TRBV15 and TRBJ2-1, with D perhaps matching TRBD2 (5 bases). Germline values: CDR1 LNHNV, CDR2 YYDKDF (reference sequence). The CDR3 has 15 residues. The ends were cut back, 3 bases at V and 2 bases at J, with 11 bases in the middle.